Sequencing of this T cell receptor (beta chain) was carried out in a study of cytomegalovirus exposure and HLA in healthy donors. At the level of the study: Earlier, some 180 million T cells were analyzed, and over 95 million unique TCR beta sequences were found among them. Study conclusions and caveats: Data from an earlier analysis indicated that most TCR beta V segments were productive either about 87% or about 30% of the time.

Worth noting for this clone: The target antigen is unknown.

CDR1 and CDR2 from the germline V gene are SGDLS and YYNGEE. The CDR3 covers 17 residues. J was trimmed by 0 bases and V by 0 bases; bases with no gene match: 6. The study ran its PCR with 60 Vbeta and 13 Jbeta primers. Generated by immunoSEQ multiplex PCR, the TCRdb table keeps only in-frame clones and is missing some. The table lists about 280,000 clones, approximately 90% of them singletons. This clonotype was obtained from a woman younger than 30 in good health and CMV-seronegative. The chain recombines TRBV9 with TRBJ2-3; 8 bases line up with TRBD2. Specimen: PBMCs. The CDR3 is CASSVGRGGSSTDTQYF. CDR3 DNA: TGTGCCAGCAGCGTAGGACGGGGGGGATCCAGCACAGATACGCAGTATTTT.